Each of the 15 T cell receptor beta chains below was sequenced from the same sample in a study of T-cell memory formation after mild COVID-19. One entry per CDR3 protein, called by TCRdb with MiXCR from the 5' RACE reads. The table records 250,000 to 350,000 distinct CDR3 sequences, 15% to 20% of them present only once. The sample was PBMCs or a T cell subset sorted from them (not recorded which). These receptors originate from a man between 18 and 29 years old who had mild COVID-19 (a few samples of this study predate the infection). Cell type and time point are not known.

This clonotype has more than one count but fewer than ten. J is TRBJ2-1 and V is TRBV18, with D hard to call. Germline CDR1 reads KGHSH; CDR2 reads LQKENI. CDR3 length: 15 amino acids. V was trimmed by 0 bases and J by 2 bases, leaving 8 bases between them. CDR3 DNA: TGTGCCAGCTCACCACCGTACGGAGCCTACAATGAGCAGTTCTTC. It codes for CASSPPYGAYNEQFF.

V and J are TRBV6-5 and TRBJ1-1; a weak D match, TRBD1 (5 bases). V lost 6 bases to trimming and J lost 6 bases, with 14 bases between them. The CDR3 loop spans 13 amino acids. The germline V gene has CDR1 MNHEY and CDR2 SVGAGI. CDR3: CASSTRVVAEAFF. In nucleotides, the CDR3 is TGTGCCAGCAGCACCAGGGTAGTCGCTGAAGCTTTCTTT.

In this sample, this clonotype turned up many times. The gene calls are TRBV7-9 and TRBJ2-4; either TRBD1 or TRBD2 may supply D (6 bases each). V was clipped by 5 bases and J by 9 bases, with 23 bases between them. The germline V gene has CDR1 SEHNR and CDR2 FQNEAQ (reference sequence). This CDR3 spans 16 amino acids. Written as DNA, the CDR3 is TGTGCCAGCAGCCAAGCTCTGGGGGGCGCTTTCACCATTCAGTACTTC. This sequence encodes CASSQALGGAFTIQYF.

The gene calls are TRBV28 and TRBJ2-3; D is ambiguous. The CDR3 totals 12 residues. V lost 6 bases to trimming and J lost 12 bases, with 16 bases between them. The V gene's germline CDR1 is MDHEN and CDR2 SYDVKM. The CDR3 DNA sequence: TGTGCCAGCAGCCTCGTAGACACCCCCCAGTATTTT. Protein sequence: CASSLVDTPQYF.

The chain carries TRBV7-2 and TRBJ1-2, with 8 positions matching TRBD1. The trim removed 1 base at V and 4 bases at J, leaving 5 bases unmatched. The CDR3 runs 15 residues. Germline V CDR1 and CDR2: SGHTA, FQGNSA. CDR3 nucleotide sequence: TGTGCCAGCAGCTTAGGCCGGACAGGGATCTATGGCTACACCTTC. It yields the protein CASSLGRTGIYGYTF. Using reference TRBV7-2 and TRBJ1-2 for the parts outside the CDR3, the full variable domain is GAGVSQSPSNKVTEKGKDVELRCDPISGHTALYWYRQSLGQGLEFLIYFQGNSAPDKSGLPSDRFSAERTGGSVSTLTIQRTQQEDSAVYLCASSLGRTGIYGYTFGSGTRLTVV.

The chain recombines TRBV15 with TRBJ2-3; D not certain. CDR1 and CDR2 (germline): LNHNV, YYDKDF (reference sequence). Trimming removed 7 bases from V and 0 bases from J, with 11 bases in between. This CDR3 region has 14 residues. CDR3 bases: TGTGCCACCACAGTGGACCCGAGCACAGATACGCAGTATTTT. Protein sequence: CATTVDPSTDTQYF.

This clonotype was observed a few times. The rearrangement joins TRBV12-3 or TRBV12-4 to TRBJ2-1; a possible D gene is TRBD1 (6 bases). V was shortened by 5 bases and J by 15 bases, with 14 bases between the two germline ends. This CDR3 contains 11 residues. The CDR3 coding sequence is TGTGCCAGCAGTCCCCGGGACATAGTGTTCTTC. It is translated as CASSPRDIVFF.

This clonotype showed up just a few times. CDR3 nucleotide sequence: TGTGCCAGCAGCCTGACAGGGGGCGGATCGTTATATGGCTACACCTTC. This gives the protein CASSLTGGGSLYGYTF. The rearrangement links TRBV5-4 to TRBJ1-2; 10 bases line up with TRBD1. V shed 4 bases, J shed 5 bases, and the junction held 11 bases outside the gene matches. This CDR3 region has 16 residues. Germline V CDR1 and CDR2: SGHNT, YYREEE (reference sequence). The whole variable domain, filled in from reference TRBV5-4 and TRBJ1-2, reads ETGVTQSPTHLIKTRGQQVTLRCSSQSGHNTVSWYQQALGQGPQFIFQYYREEENGRGNFPPRFSGLQFPNYSSELNVNALELDDSALYLCASSLTGGGSLYGYTFGSGTRLTVV.

This clonotype was detected a few times. The chain employs TRBV20-1 and TRBJ1-6, with D possibly TRBD1 on 5 matching bases. This CDR3 has 16 amino acids. V was trimmed by 0 bases and J by 6 bases, leaving 15 bases between them. CDR1 and CDR2 from the germline V gene are DFQATT and SNEGSKA (reference sequence). This chain's CDR3 is CSARDLRGGSNSPLHF. The CDR3 coding sequence is TGCAGTGCTAGAGATCTGAGGGGCGGCAGTAATTCACCCCTCCACTTT.

This clonotype was counted many times. The chain has TRBV7-2 and TRBJ2-5, with D unresolved. CDR1 SGHTA and CDR2 FQGNSA come from the germline V gene. The CDR3 totals 13 residues. V lost 5 bases and J 2 bases, leaving 9 bases between the germline ends. CDR3 in DNA: TGTGCCAGCAGCCCTGGCGCACAAGAGACCCAGTACTTC. Translated, it gives CASSPGAQETQYF.

A few counts support this clonotype. The DNA of the CDR3 is TGTGCCTGGTCCACAGGGAGGGGAACAGATACGCAGTATTTT. Translation gives CAWSTGRGTDTQYF. This chain connects TRBV30 to TRBJ2-3; D perhaps matches TRBD2 (7 bases). This CDR3 has 14 residues. Germline V gene lookup returns CDR1 GTSNPN and CDR2 SVGIG (reference sequence). V lost 5 bases, J lost 3 bases, and 15 bases lay in between.

This clonotype showed up many times. This rearrangement joins TRBV7-3 to TRBJ1-1; 7 nucleotides agree with TRBD1. Unmatched junction bases numbered 4, after V lost 5 bases and J lost 1 base. Germline V CDR1 and CDR2: SGHTA, FQGTGA. This CDR3 is built from 14 residues. The DNA for the CDR3 is TGTGCCAGCAGCCGGACAGGCCAGAACACTGAAGCTTTCTTT. It yields the protein CASSRTGQNTEAFF.

The rearrangement uses TRBV4-1 and TRBJ2-4, with 8 bases aligning to TRBD1. The CDR3 is 14 amino acids. Germline values: CDR1 MGHRA, CDR2 YSYEKL. J was trimmed by 5 bases and V by 0 bases; bases with no gene match: 0. The CDR3 nucleotides are TGCGCCAGCAGCCAAGAGGGACAGGAAAACATTCAGTACTTC. Protein product: CASSQEGQENIQYF.

This clonotype was seen a handful of times. V and J are TRBV20-1 and TRBJ1-5; possible D gene TRBD1, 5 bases. The V end lost 4 bases, the J end lost 4 bases, and 11 bases lay between the germline ends. Germline values: CDR1 DFQATT, CDR2 SNEGSKA (reference sequence). CDR3 length: 13 amino acids. The CDR3 DNA sequence: TGCAGTGCTACCGGGACGGCGAATCAGCCCCAGCATTTT. It specifies CSATGTANQPQHF.

The rearrangement links TRBV5-1 to TRBJ2-1; tentative D call: TRBD2 (6 bases). This CDR3 comprises 17 residues. The germline V gene has CDR1 SGHRS and CDR2 YFSETQ. Between the trimmed V and J ends, which lost 5 bases and 2 bases, there was a span of 20 bases. CDR3 residues: CASSRDPPGRTYNEQFF. In DNA, the CDR3 is TGCGCCAGCAGTAGGGACCCGCCGGGGAGGACCTACAATGAGCAGTTCTTC.